One sample yielded the 21 T cell receptor beta chains listed below, sequenced in a study of patients and donors after allogeneic stem cell transplantation. Via MiXCR, TCRdb re-called the RT-PCR reads, giving one row per CDR3 protein. This sample has 390,000 or so distinct CDR3 sequences, with 16% found just once. The sequencing input was blood, either unsorted or a sorted T cell fraction (not recorded which). The receptors come from a human donor who was either an allogeneic HSCT recipient or a stem cell or donor lymphocyte infusion donor (not recorded which). It is not recorded whose cells these are; they may come from a transplant donor.

This rearrangement joins TRBV2 to TRBJ2-5, with 8 positions matching TRBD1. Trimming cost V 7 bases and J 0 bases; bases outside gene matches: 4. The CDR3 is made up of 14 amino acids. Per germline, CDR1 SNHLY and CDR2 FYNNEI. CDR3: CASNGQGHQETQYF. The CDR3 nucleotides are TGTGCCAGCAACGGACAGGGACACCAAGAGACCCAGTACTTC.

This clonotype occurred a few times. This chain connects TRBV20-1 to TRBJ1-5; TRBD1 matches 7 bases. The germline CDR1 and CDR2 sequences are DFQATT and SNEGSKA (reference sequence). The trim removed 5 bases at V and 1 base at J, leaving 11 bases unmatched. The CDR3 runs to 16 residues. The DNA of the CDR3 is TGCAGTGCTCCCAGGGGGGAGGGAAAAAGCAATCAGCCCCAGCATTTT. It is translated as CSAPRGEGKSNQPQHF.

This sequence joins TRBV12-3 or TRBV12-4 and TRBJ2-2, with TRBD2 identical over 8 bases. The CDR3 runs to 16 residues. V shed 7 bases, J shed 4 bases, and the junction held 11 bases outside the gene matches. CDR3 in amino acids: CASISPGLVGTGELFF. The CDR3 region has the DNA TGTGCCAGCATCTCTCCGGGACTAGTCGGCACCGGGGAGCTGTTTTTT.

This clonotype has more than one count but fewer than ten. The chain carries TRBV21-1 and TRBJ2-1; the table's D call, TRBD1, was not checked against the DNA. TRBV21-1 is a known pseudogene. The CDR3 extends over 15 amino acids. The CDR3 region is CASPRPLGLYNEQFF. The DNA for the CDR3 is TGTGCCAGCCCTCGCCCCTTGGGGCTCTACAATGAGCAGTTCTTC.

This clonotype was detected only a few times. V is TRBV5-1 and J is TRBJ2-3; D is perhaps TRBD1 or TRBD2 (5 bases each). CDR1 SGHRS and CDR2 YFSETQ come from the germline V gene. Trimming left V 4 bases short and J 1 base short, with 13 bases between. There are 15 residues in the CDR3. CDR3: CASSPGRSGTDTQYF. Here the CDR3 DNA reads TGCGCCAGCAGCCCGGGACGGTCGGGCACAGATACGCAGTATTTT.

The chain employs TRBV4-2 and TRBJ2-7; no clear D gene. Germline-derived CDR1 and CDR2 are LGHNA and YNFKEQ. The CDR3 runs to 12 residues. Trimming shortened V by 0 bases and J by 4 bases, and 4 bases separated the two germline ends. This CDR3 reads CASSQDMYEQYF. CDR3 bases: TGTGCCAGCAGCCAAGATATGTACGAGCAGTACTTC.

The gene calls are TRBV20-1 and TRBJ1-2, with D unclear. CDR3 size: 18 residues. CDR1 and CDR2 (germline): DFQATT, SNEGSKA (reference sequence). The V end was cut by 5 bases, the J end by 0 bases, with 25 bases between. The CDR3 spells CSAFDQDGVTLANYGYTF. The CDR3, as DNA: TGCAGTGCTTTTGACCAAGACGGAGTGACTTTAGCTAACTATGGCTACACCTTC.

This clonotype was observed at least ten times. J is TRBJ2-2 and V is TRBV9; D remains unclear. Germline-derived CDR1 and CDR2 are SGDLS and YYNGEE. The V gene lost 2 bases and the J gene lost 5 bases, with 4 bases spanning the gap. The CDR3 runs to 12 residues. The CDR3 nucleotides read TGTGCCAGCAGCGTGGGGACCGGGGAGCTGTTTTTT. Protein sequence: CASSVGTGELFF. Full variable domain (outside the CDR3, taken from reference TRBV9 and TRBJ2-2): DSGVTQTPKHLITATGQRVTLRCSPRSGDLSVYWYQQSLDQGLQFLIQYYNGEERAKGNILERFSAQQFPDLHSELNLSSLELGDSALYFCASSVGTGELFFGEGSRLTVL.

The CDR3, as DNA: TGTGCCAGCAGGACCATCGGGCACCGGCATTTT. Amino acid sequence: CASRTIGHRHF. The chain has TRBV9 and TRBJ1-5; no definite D call. The CDR3 runs to 11 residues. V was cut by 5 bases and J by 15 bases, with 15 bases left in between. Germline-derived CDR1 and CDR2 are SGDLS and YYNGEE.

The V gene is TRBV12-3 or TRBV12-4, the J gene TRBJ2-7; the match to TRBD2 covers 9 bases. The V segment lost 5 bases and the J segment 2 bases; nucleotides outside the gene matches: 7. The CDR3 sequence is 15 residues long. The CDR3 sequence: CASSISGGSTYEQYF. The CDR3, as DNA: TGTGCCAGCAGTATTAGCGGGGGAAGCACCTACGAGCAGTACTTC.

The rearrangement uses TRBV18 and TRBJ2-5, with D perhaps given as TRBD1 or TRBD2 (5 bases each). Per germline, CDR1 KGHSH and CDR2 LQKENI. Between the trimmed V and J ends, which lost 2 bases and 1 base, there was a span of 14 bases. The CDR3 is 16 residues long. CDR3: CASSPIMGPLQETQYF. CDR3 coding DNA: TGTGCCAGCTCACCAATAATGGGACCCCTCCAAGAGACCCAGTACTTC. Full variable domain (missing parts from reference TRBV18 and TRBJ2-5): NAGVMQNPRHLVRRRGQEARLRCSPMKGHSHVYWYRQLPEEGLKFMVYLQKENIIDESGMPKERFSAEFPKEGPSILRIQQVVRGDSAAYFCASSPIMGPLQETQYFGPGTRLLVL.

This clonotype came up many times. The rearrangement links TRBV29-1 to TRBJ2-5; D remains unclear. Looked up from germline, CDR1 is SQVTM and CDR2 is ANQGSEA. Trimming took off 1 base at V and 6 bases at J, with 3 bases between the two ends. The CDR3 runs 10 residues. In nucleotides, the CDR3 is TGCAGCGTTGAAGGGCAGACCCAGTACTTC. It is translated as CSVEGQTQYF.

The rearrangement uses TRBV11-3 and TRBJ2-1; possible D gene TRBD1, 5 bases. V was trimmed by 6 bases and J by 7 bases, leaving 16 bases between them. In germline, CDR1 is SGHNT, CDR2 YENEEA. The length of the CDR3 is 14 residues. CDR3 in DNA: TGTGCCAGCAGTCGTCAGGACAAAATTAATGAGCAGTTCTTC. Its protein product is CASSRQDKINEQFF. Filled out from reference TRBV11-3 and TRBJ2-1, the complete variable domain reads EAGVVQSPRYKIIEKKQPVAFWCNPISGHNTLYWYLQNLGQGPELLIRYENEEAVDDSQLPKDRFSAERLKGVDSTLKIQPAELGDSAVYLCASSRQDKINEQFFGPGTRLTVL.

This clonotype was seen many times. The chain recombines TRBV5-1 with TRBJ2-2, with D possibly TRBD1 on 5 matching bases. The CDR3 is 14 amino acids. Germline V lookup: CDR1 SGHRS, CDR2 YFSETQ. V lost 4 bases and J 2 bases, leaving 9 bases between the germline ends. CDR3 nucleotide sequence: TGCGCCAGCAGCCGGACACTCAACACCGGGGAGCTGTTTTTT. It translates to CASSRTLNTGELFF.

This clonotype was found many times. V gene TRBV5-1 combines with J gene TRBJ2-7, with 7 bases fitting TRBD1. Trimming at V came to 3 bases and at J to 0 bases, leaving 6 bases not matched to a gene. Germline V gene data show CDR1 as SGHRS and CDR2 as YFSETQ. The CDR3 contains 15 residues. The CDR3 here is CASSSAGTVSYEQYF. CDR3 nucleotides: TGCGCCAGCAGCTCCGCAGGGACAGTCTCCTACGAGCAGTACTTC.

At least ten counts were recorded for this clonotype. The chain is built from TRBV5-1 and TRBJ2-5; D gene uncertain. V shed 2 bases and J shed 3 bases, with 8 bases lying between them. The CDR3 is made up of 13 amino acids. The germline V gene encodes CDR1 SGHRS and CDR2 YFSETQ. The CDR3 loop is CASSLSGEETQYF. CDR3 DNA: TGCGCCAGCAGCTTATCAGGAGAAGAGACCCAGTACTTC.

The chain joins TRBV7-8 to TRBJ2-7; D ambiguous. V lost 6 bases to trimming and J lost 7 bases, with 13 bases between them. Germline V gene sequence: CDR1 SGHVS, CDR2 FQNEAQ. The CDR3 totals 12 residues. The CDR3 protein is CASSRPLGEQYF. Written as DNA, the CDR3 is TGTGCCAGCAGTCGACCCCTGGGGGAGCAGTACTTC.

The chain links TRBV5-1 to TRBJ1-3, with D possibly matching TRBD1 (5 bases). CDR3 length: 16 amino acids. V dropped 6 bases and J dropped 2 bases, with 18 bases sitting between them. Germline lookup yields CDR1 SGHRS and CDR2 YFSETQ. The CDR3 here is CASTRGWGATGNTIYF. The CDR3 region has the DNA TGCGCCAGCACCCGGGGATGGGGCGCGACTGGAAACACCATATATTTT.

The chain is built from TRBV4-1 and TRBJ2-5, with 8 bases matching TRBD2. The V gene's germline CDR1 is MGHRA and CDR2 YSYEKL. This CDR3 region has 15 residues. The V and J ends lost 6 bases and 4 bases, in that order; junction bases with no gene match: 10. The CDR3 DNA reads as TGCGCCAGCAGAGTACGGGTAGCGGGAAGAGAGACCCAGTACTTC. Translating gives CASRVRVAGRETQYF.

This sequence joins TRBV12-3 or TRBV12-4 and TRBJ2-1, with D possibly called TRBD1 or TRBD2 (5 bases each). Between the trimmed V and J ends, which lost 5 bases and 8 bases, there was a span of 13 bases. The CDR3 loop spans 13 amino acids. The CDR3 nucleotides read TGTGCCAGCAGTCGGGACCCCGGCTATGAGCAGTTCTTC. This gives the protein CASSRDPGYEQFF.

V is TRBV9 and J is TRBJ2-1; 8 bases agree with TRBD2. V shed 0 bases and J 7 bases; nucleotides not matched to a gene: 6. The CDR3 has 15 residues. Germline-derived CDR1 and CDR2 are SGDLS and YYNGEE. The CDR3 spells CASSVAGGPKNEQFF. The CDR3 nucleotides are TGTGCCAGCAGCGTAGCGGGGGGGCCGAAGAATGAGCAGTTCTTC.